Included here is one T cell receptor beta chain sequence, with context. Categorization into cohorts depended on clinical history that participants reported. The source of the sample is a study of blood T cell repertoires in COVID-19. Study context: Whether acute or convalescent, the COVID-19 samples came from the United States, Italy and Spain.

V lost 10 bases and J lost 4; bases outside the gene matches: 6. This CDR3 is 13 amino acids long. TCRdb's copy holds only in-frame clones and misses some; the assay was immunoSEQ multiplex PCR. The profile shows hundreds of thousands of clones, roughly 89% of them singletons. The V gene is TRBV12-3 or TRBV12-4, the J gene TRBJ1-4; 7 bases are shared with TRBD1. The source material was PBMCs or T cells enriched from blood (not recorded which). The receptor was isolated from a woman aged 25 to 45 who had recovered from COVID-19. The CDR3 sequence is CATRDRSNEKLFF. Written as DNA, the CDR3 is TGTGCCACCCGGGACAGAAGTAATGAAAAACTGTTTTTT.